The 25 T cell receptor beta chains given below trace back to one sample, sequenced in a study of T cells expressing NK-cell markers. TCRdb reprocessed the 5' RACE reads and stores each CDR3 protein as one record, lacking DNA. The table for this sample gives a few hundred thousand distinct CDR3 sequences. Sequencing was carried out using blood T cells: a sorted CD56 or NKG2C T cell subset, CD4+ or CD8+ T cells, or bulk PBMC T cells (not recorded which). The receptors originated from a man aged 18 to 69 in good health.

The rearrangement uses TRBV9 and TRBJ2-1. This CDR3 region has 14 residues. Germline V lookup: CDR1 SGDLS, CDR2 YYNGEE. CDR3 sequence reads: CASSVSGSHNEQFF.

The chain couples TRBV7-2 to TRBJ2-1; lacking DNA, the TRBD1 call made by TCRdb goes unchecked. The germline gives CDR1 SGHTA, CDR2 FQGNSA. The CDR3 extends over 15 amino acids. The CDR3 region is CASSLGQGVPHEQFF.

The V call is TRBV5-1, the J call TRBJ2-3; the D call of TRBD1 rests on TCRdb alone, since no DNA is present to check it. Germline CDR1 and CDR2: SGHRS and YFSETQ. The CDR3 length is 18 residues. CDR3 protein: CASSLHLYREPSTDTQYF.

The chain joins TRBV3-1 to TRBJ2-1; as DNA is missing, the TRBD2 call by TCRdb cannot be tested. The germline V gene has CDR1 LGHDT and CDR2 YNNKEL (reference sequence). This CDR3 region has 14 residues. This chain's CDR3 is CASSHSPEGYEQFF.

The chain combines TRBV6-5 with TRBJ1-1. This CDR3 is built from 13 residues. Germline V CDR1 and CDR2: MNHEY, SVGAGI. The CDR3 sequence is CASTANMNTEAFF.

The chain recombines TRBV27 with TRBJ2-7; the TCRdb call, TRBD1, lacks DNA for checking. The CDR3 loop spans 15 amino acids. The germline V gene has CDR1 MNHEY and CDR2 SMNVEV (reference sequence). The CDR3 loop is CASSLTGGISYEQYF.

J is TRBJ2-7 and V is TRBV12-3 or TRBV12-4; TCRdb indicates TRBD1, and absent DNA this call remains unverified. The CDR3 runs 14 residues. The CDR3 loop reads CASSPSYRVDEQYF.

CDR3 protein: CASSLEQRGRSDTQYF. The V call is TRBV7-6, the J call TRBJ2-3; the D gene TCRdb calls, TRBD1, cannot be checked with no DNA. Germline V lookup: CDR1 SGHVS, CDR2 FNYEAQ. This CDR3 has 16 amino acids.

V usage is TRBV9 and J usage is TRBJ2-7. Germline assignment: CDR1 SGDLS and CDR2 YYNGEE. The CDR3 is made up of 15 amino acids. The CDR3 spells CASSVGLTDSYEQYF.

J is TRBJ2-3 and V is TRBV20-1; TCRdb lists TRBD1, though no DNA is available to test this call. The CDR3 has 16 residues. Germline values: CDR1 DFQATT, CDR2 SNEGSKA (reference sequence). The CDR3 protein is CSARETGFIGADTQYF.

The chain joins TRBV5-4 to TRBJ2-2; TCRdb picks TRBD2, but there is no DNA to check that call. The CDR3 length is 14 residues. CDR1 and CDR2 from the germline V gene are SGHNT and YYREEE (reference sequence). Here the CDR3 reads CAEAGGPNTGELFF.

CDR3 in amino acids: CASSLGTETGELFF. The chain couples TRBV7-3 to TRBJ2-2; checking the TCRdb D call of TRBD1 is not possible without DNA. The CDR3 covers 14 residues. Per the germline V gene, CDR1 is SGHTA and CDR2 is FQGTGA.

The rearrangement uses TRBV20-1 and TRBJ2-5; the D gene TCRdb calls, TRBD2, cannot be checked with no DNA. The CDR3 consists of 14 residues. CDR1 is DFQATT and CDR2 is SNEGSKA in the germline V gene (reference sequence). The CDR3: CSAAKGTIQETQYF.

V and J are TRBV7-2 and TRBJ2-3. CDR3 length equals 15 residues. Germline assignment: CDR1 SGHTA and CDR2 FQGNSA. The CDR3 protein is CASSLVGSYPDTQYF. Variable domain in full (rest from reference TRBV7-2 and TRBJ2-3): GAGVSQSPSNKVTEKGKDVELRCDPISGHTALYWYRQSLGQGLEFLIYFQGNSAPDKSGLPSDRFSAERTGGSVSTLTIQRTQQEDSAVYLCASSLVGSYPDTQYFGPGTRLTVL.

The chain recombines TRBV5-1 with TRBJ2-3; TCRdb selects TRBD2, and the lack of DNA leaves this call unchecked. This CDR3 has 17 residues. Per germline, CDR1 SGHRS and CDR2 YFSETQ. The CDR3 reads CASSYGTSGASTDTQYF.

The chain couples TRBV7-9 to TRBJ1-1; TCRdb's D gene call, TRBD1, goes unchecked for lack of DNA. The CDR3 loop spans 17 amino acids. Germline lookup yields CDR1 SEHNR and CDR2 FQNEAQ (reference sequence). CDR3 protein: CASSPGQSFGENTEAFF.

The chain's CDR3 is CATRTGLAPDTQYF. The chain employs TRBV5-1 and TRBJ2-3; TCRdb selects TRBD2, and the lack of DNA leaves this call unchecked. Germline V lookup: CDR1 SGHRS, CDR2 YFSETQ. This CDR3 is 14 amino acids long.

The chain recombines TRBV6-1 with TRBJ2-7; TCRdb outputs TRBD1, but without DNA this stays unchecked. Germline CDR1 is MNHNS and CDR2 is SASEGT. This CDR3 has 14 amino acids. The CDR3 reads CASRPSGTSYEQYF.

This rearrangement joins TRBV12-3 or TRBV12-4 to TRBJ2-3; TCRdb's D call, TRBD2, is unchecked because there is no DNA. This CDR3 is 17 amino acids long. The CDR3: CASFHSSLAGSTDTQYF.

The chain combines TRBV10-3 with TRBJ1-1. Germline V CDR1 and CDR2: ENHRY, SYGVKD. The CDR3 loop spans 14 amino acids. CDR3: CAISGELTNTEAFF.

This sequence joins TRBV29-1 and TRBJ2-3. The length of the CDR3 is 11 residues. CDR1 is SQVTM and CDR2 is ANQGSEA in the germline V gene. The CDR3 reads CSVETTDTQYF.

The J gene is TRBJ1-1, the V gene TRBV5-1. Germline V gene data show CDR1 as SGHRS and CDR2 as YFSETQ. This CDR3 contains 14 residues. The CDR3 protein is CASSGKTTNTEAFF. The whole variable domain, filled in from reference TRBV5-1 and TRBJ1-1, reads KAGVTQTPRYLIKTRGQQVTLSCSPISGHRSVSWYQQTPGQGLQFLFEYFSETQRNKGNFPGRFSGRQFSNSRSEMNVSTLELGDSALYLCASSGKTTNTEAFFGQGTRLTVV.

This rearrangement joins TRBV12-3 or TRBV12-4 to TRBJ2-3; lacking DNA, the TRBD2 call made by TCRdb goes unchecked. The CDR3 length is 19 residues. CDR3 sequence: CASSPKPRTSGGARDTQYF.

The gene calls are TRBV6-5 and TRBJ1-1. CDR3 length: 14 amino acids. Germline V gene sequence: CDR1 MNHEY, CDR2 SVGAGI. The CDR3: CASRLDGMNTEAFF.

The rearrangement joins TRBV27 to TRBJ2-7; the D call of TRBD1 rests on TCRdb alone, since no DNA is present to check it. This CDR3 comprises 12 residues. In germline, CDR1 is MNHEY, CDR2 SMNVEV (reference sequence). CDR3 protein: CASRAPGDEQYF.